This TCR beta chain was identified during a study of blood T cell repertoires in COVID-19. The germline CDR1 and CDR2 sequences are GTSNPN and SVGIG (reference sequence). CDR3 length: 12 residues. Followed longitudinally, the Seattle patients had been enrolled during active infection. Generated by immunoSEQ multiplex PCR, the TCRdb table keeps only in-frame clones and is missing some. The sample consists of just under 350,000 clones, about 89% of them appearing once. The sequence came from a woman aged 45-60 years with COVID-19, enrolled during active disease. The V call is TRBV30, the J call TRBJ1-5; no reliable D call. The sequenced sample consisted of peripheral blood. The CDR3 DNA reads TGTGCTGTCGGGGATAGCAATCAGCCCCAGCATTTT. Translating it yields CAVGDSNQPQHF.